These T cell receptor beta chains were read from a single sample in a study of shared clonotypes between healthy human individuals. The protocol was immunoSEQ multiplex PCR, while the TCRdb copy is restricted to in-frame clones and leaves out a portion. This sample has about 2 million clones, with approximately 95% found just once. The specimen sequenced was naive CD8+ T cells sorted from blood. Every receptor here comes from a man between 18 and 35 years old in good health. CDR3s include the opening cysteine and the closing phenylalanine or tryptophan. A D gene is named only where the DNA matches it firmly. Some rows have no size entry. The others give once, few or many, or a class for an expanded clone.

>.|.|TRBJ1-2|TRBV27
CASSLLQPEANYGYTF
TGTGCCAGCAGTTTACTTCAGCCCGAAGCTAACTATGGCTACACCTTC
>.|.|TRBJ2-7|TRBV11-2
CASSLRGPYEQYF
TGTGCCAGCAGCCTAAGGGGCCCCTACGAGCAGTACTTC
>once|.|TRBJ1-2|TRBV7-8
CASSLSLQTYGYTF
TGTGCCAGCAGCTTATCTCTGCAAACCTATGGCTACACCTTC
>.|.|TRBJ1-2|TRBV27
CASSFSGRNGYTF
TGTGCCAGCAGTTTTTCGGGGAGGAATGGCTACACCTTC
>.|.|TRBJ2-7|TRBV11-2
CASSSNYYEQYF
TGTGCCAGCAGCTCGAACTACTACGAGCAGTACTTC
>.|TRBD1|TRBJ2-1|TRBV10-2
CASSTTGGHYSYNEQFF
TGCGCCAGCAGTACAACAGGGGGCCACTACTCCTACAATGAGCAGTTCTTC
>.|TRBD1|TRBJ1-1|TRBV27
CASSIGQGSSEAFF
TGTGCCAGCAGTATTGGACAGGGAAGCTCTGAAGCTTTCTTT
>.|TRBD2|TRBJ2-7|TRBV6-1
CATLAGEGGEQYF
TGTGCCACCTTGGCGGGGGAGGGAGGGGAGCAGTACTTC
>.|TRBD2|TRBJ2-7|TRBV27
CASSLSSGSGPPYEQYF
TGTGCCAGCAGTTTGTCTAGCGGGAGCGGGCCACCCTACGAGCAGTACTTC
>once|TRBD2|TRBJ2-5|TRBV25-1
CASSEFQGLALQETQYF
TGTGCCAGCAGTGAATTTCAGGGACTAGCCTTACAAGAGACCCAGTACTTC
>.|.|TRBJ1-1|TRBV5-5
CASSLALGEAFF
TGTGCCAGCAGCTTGGCCCTGGGTGAAGCTTTCTTT
>.|.|TRBJ2-7|TRBV6-1
CASTPLGDEQYF
TGTGCCAGCACCCCGCTAGGCGACGAGCAGTACTTC
>.|TRBD2|TRBJ2-1|TRBV5-6
CASSLDASGRVGFF
TGTGCCAGCAGCTTAGATGCTAGCGGGAGGGTCGGGTTCTTC
>.|.|TRBJ2-7|TRBV19
CASKPDLRSYEQYF
TGTGCCAGTAAGCCCGACTTAAGGTCCTACGAGCAGTACTTC
>.|TRBD1|TRBJ1-5|TRBV28
CASSPGGAGQPQHF
TGTGCCAGCAGCCCAGGGGGCGCAGGGCAGCCCCAGCATTTT
>.|.|TRBJ2-7|TRBV2
CASRGAVTLSYEQYF
TGTGCCAGCAGGGGCGCGGTGACCCTCTCCTACGAGCAGTACTTC
>.|.|TRBJ1-1|TRBV5-1
CASSLWRDTEAFF
TGCGCCAGCAGCTTGTGGAGGGACACTGAAGCTTTCTTT
>.|.|TRBJ2-5|TRBV7-9
CAIPSSTQETQYF
TGTGCCATCCCCTCTTCGACCCAAGAGACCCAGTACTTC
>.|TRBD2|TRBJ2-2|TRBV4-3
CASSQDGGLADTGELFF
TGCGCCAGCAGCCAAGATGGGGGACTAGCGGATACCGGGGAGCTGTTTTTT
>.|TRBD1|TRBJ2-7|TRBV11-3
CASSLTGGYEQYF
TGTGCCAGCAGCTTAACAGGGGGTTACGAGCAGTACTTC
>.|.|TRBJ2-7|TRBV27
CASSLIGPSYEQYF
TGTGCCAGCAGTTTGATAGGACCCTCCTACGAGCAGTACTTC
>.|.|TRBJ2-7|TRBV5-5
CASSLVGGFPYEQYF
TGTGCCAGCAGCTTGGTTGGGGGGTTCCCCTACGAGCAGTACTTC
>once|.|TRBJ2-1|TRBV6-5
CASSYGAEGIEQFF
TGTGCCAGCAGTTACGGGGCAGAGGGTATTGAGCAGTTCTTC
>.|TRBD2|TRBJ2-7|TRBV13
CASSHGLAGESYEQYF
TGTGCCAGCAGCCACGGACTAGCGGGAGAAAGCTACGAGCAGTACTTC
>.|.|TRBJ2-1|TRBV7-9
CASSLAGDVTVNEQFF
TGTGCCAGCAGCTTAGCCGGGGATGTGACAGTCAATGAGCAGTTCTTC
>.|.|TRBJ2-3|TRBV6-6
CASLHTDTQYF
TGTGCCAGTCTACACACAGATACGCAGTATTTT
>.|.|TRBJ1-2|TRBV25-1
CASSGGGADYTF
TGTGCCAGCAGTGGGGGAGGGGCGGACTACACCTTC
>.|.|TRBJ1-1|TRBV19
CASSILLSSTEAFF
TGTGCCAGTAGTATTCTTTTGTCGAGTACTGAAGCTTTCTTT
>.|.|TRBJ2-7|TRBV11-2
CASSLRNPYEQYF
TGTGCCAGCAGCTTACGGAATCCCTACGAGCAGTACTTC
>.|.|TRBJ2-1|TRBV28
CASSSIASSEDNEQFF
TGTGCCAGCAGTTCGATCGCTAGCTCTGAGGACAATGAGCAGTTCTTC
>.|TRBD2|TRBJ2-1|TRBV18
CASSLSGTSGYNEQFF
TGTGCCAGCTCACTCTCCGGGACTAGCGGGTACAATGAGCAGTTCTTC
>.|.|TRBJ2-7|TRBV27
CASSYNILYEQYF
TGTGCCAGCAGTTACAACATACTCTACGAGCAGTACTTC
>.|.|TRBJ1-2|TRBV6-5
CASRALLDNYGYTF
TGTGCCAGTAGAGCGTTGTTAGATAACTATGGCTACACCTTC
>.|.|TRBJ2-3|TRBV4-3
CASSQRLKPTDTQYF
TGCGCCAGCAGCCAAAGACTCAAACCCACAGATACGCAGTATTTT
>few|.|TRBJ1-6|TRBV7-2
CASSLVMEGSPLHF
TGTGCCAGCAGCTTAGTGATGGAGGGATCACCCCTCCACTTT
>.|.|TRBJ1-3|TRBV7-9
CASSGEGRSGNTIYF
TGTGCCAGCAGCGGAGAGGGCCGCTCTGGAAACACCATATATTTT
>.|.|TRBJ2-2|TRBV19
CASRGATANTGELFF
TGTGCCAGTAGAGGAGCAACAGCGAACACCGGGGAGCTGTTTTTT
>.|TRBD2|TRBJ2-5|TRBV6-5
CASSYKGGQETQYF
TGTGCCAGCAGTTACAAGGGAGGGCAGGAGACCCAGTACTTC
>.|.|TRBJ1-1|TRBV5-1
CASRATGPNTEAFF
TGCGCCAGCAGGGCGACGGGGCCAAACACTGAAGCTTTCTTT
>.|.|TRBJ2-7|TRBV11-3
CASSYGTGLSYEQYF
TGTGCCAGCAGCTACGGTACAGGGTTGTCCTACGAGCAGTACTTC
>.|TRBD2|TRBJ2-2|TRBV9
CASSVEAGGPTGELFF
TGTGCCAGCAGCGTAGAAGCGGGGGGCCCCACCGGGGAGCTGTTTTTT
>.|.|TRBJ1-2|TRBV2
CASSEQDSGFNYGYTF
TGTGCCAGCAGTGAACAGGACAGTGGATTTAACTATGGCTACACCTTC
>.|.|TRBJ2-7|TRBV11-2
CASSFGSGLEQYF
TGTGCCAGCAGCTTTGGTTCGGGACTCGAGCAGTACTTC
>.|.|TRBJ1-1|TRBV28
CASTLTDTANTEAFF
TGTGCCAGCACTCTAACGGACACAGCGAACACTGAAGCTTTCTTT
>.|.|TRBJ2-3|TRBV5-1
CASSLVQASTDTQYF
TGCGCCAGCAGCTTGGTCCAGGCTAGCACAGATACGCAGTATTTT
>.|.|TRBJ2-7|TRBV4-1
CASSPSGTFAYEQYF
TGCGCCAGCAGCCCCTCCGGGACATTTGCCTACGAGCAGTACTTC
>few|.|TRBJ1-6|TRBV7-9
CASSYDSPLHF
TGTGCCAGCAGCTACGATTCACCCCTCCACTTT
>.|TRBD1|TRBJ2-5|TRBV11-2
CASSLDLGQGPQYF
TGTGCCAGCAGCTTAGATCTGGGACAGGGCCCCCAGTACTTC
>once|TRBD1|TRBJ2-1|TRBV5-1
CASSKAQGARNEQFF
TGCGCCAGCAGCAAGGCTCAGGGGGCGAGGAATGAGCAGTTCTTC
>.|TRBD2|TRBJ2-7|TRBV6-5
CASSYSSGGAYEQYF
TGTGCCAGCAGTTACTCGAGCGGGGGAGCCTACGAGCAGTACTTC
>once|.|TRBJ2-7|TRBV7-6
CASSLSTGGEQYF
TGTGCCAGCAGCTTATCCACGGGCGGCGAGCAGTACTTC
>.|TRBD2|TRBJ2-2|TRBV5-4
CASSWTSGANTGELFF
TGTGCCAGCAGCTGGACTAGCGGGGCGAACACCGGGGAGCTGTTTTTT
>.|.|TRBJ2-6|TRBV6-1
CASSEWGAPGANVLTF
TGTGCCAGCAGTGAGTGGGGGGCCCCTGGGGCCAACGTCCTGACTTTC
>.|.|TRBJ2-3|TRBV7-9
CASSLYYSSTDTQYF
TGTGCCAGCAGCTTATACTACTCTAGCACAGATACGCAGTATTTT
>once|.|TRBJ2-2|TRBV27
CASLTGNTGELFF
TGTGCCAGCCTGACAGGGAACACCGGGGAGCTGTTTTTT